These 5 T cell receptor beta chains share one sample of origin, sequenced in a study of blood T cell repertoires in COVID-19. Profiling relied on immunoSEQ multiplex PCR, and the TCRdb table lists in-frame clones only, not all of them. Of 200,000 to 250,000 clones listed, 80% to 90% were seen once; the top ten hold 3% to 4%. The sequencing input was PBMCs or T cells enriched from blood (not recorded which). The receptor set was obtained from a woman aged 18-29 years in a cohort exposed to, infected with or recovered from COVID-19 (not recorded which).

The chain joins TRBV2 to TRBJ2-2; perhaps TRBD1 as D (6 bases). The V gene's germline CDR1 is SNHLY and CDR2 FYNNEI. CDR3 length equals 14 residues. V was pared by 3 bases and J by 8 bases, with 13 bases between. The CDR3 loop reads CASSEQGKRGELFF. CDR3 nucleotide sequence: TGTGCCAGCAGTGAGCAGGGGAAAAGAGGGGAGCTGTTTTTT.

The gene calls are TRBV28 and TRBJ2-3; possibly TRBD1 for D (6 bases). V dropped 8 bases and J dropped 2 bases, with 17 bases sitting between them. From germline, CDR1 is MDHEN and CDR2 SYDVKM. This CDR3 has 15 residues. Here the CDR3 DNA reads TGTGCCAGCTACCCGACCGACAGGTACACAGATACGCAGTATTTT. Amino acids: CASYPTDRYTDTQYF.

The rearrangement uses TRBV14 and TRBJ1-5; D call uncertain. The germline V gene encodes CDR1 SGHDN and CDR2 FVKESK. This CDR3 contains 13 residues. Trimming stripped 1 base from V and 2 bases from J, with 3 bases between. In DNA form, the CDR3 reads TGTGCCAGCAGCCAAGGAGGCAATCAGCCCCAGCATTTT. The encoded protein is CASSQGGNQPQHF.

The rearrangement joins TRBV4-1 to TRBJ2-5; 10 nucleotides align to TRBD2. Trimming cost V 1 base and J 3 bases; bases outside gene matches: 8. The CDR3 sequence is 17 residues long. Germline CDR1 MGHRA, CDR2 YSYEKL. The CDR3 DNA sequence: TGCGCCAGCAGCCAAGGCTCTCCTAGCGGGGGAGAAGAGACCCAGTACTTC. Amino acids: CASSQGSPSGGEETQYF.

This chain joins TRBV24-1 and TRBJ2-1; TRBD2 aligns across 7 bases. The CDR3 spans 13 residues. The germline gives CDR1 KGHDR, CDR2 SFDVKD. V shed 5 bases and J 4 bases; nucleotides not matched to a gene: 1. Here the CDR3 reads CATSGREYNEQFF. The CDR3 DNA reads as TGTGCCACCAGTGGGCGGGAGTACAATGAGCAGTTCTTC.